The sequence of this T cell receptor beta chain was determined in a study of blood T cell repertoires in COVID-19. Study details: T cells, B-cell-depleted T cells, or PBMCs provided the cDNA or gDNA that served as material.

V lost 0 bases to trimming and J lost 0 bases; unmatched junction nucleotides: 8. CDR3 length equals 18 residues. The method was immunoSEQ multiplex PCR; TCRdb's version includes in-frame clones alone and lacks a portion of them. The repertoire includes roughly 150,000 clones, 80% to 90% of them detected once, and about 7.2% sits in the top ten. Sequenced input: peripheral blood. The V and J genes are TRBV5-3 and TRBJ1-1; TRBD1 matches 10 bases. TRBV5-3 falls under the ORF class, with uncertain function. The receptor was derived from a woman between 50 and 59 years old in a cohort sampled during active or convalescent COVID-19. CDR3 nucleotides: TGTGCCAGAAGCTTGGCCGACAGGGGGCACCATCTGAACACTGAAGCTTTCTTT. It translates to CARSLADRGHHLNTEAFF.